These T cell receptor beta chains were read from a single sample in a study of cytomegalovirus exposure and HLA in healthy donors. Generated by immunoSEQ multiplex PCR, the TCRdb table keeps only in-frame clones and is missing some. This table holds over 150,000 clones, about four fifths found once. Sequencing was performed on PBMCs. The source is a man aged 25-45 years in good health and CMV-seronegative. CDR3s include the opening cysteine and the closing phenylalanine or tryptophan. A D gene is named only where the DNA matches it firmly. Some rows have no size entry. The others give once, few or many, or a class for an expanded clone.

v_call,clone_size,d_call,j_call,cdr3_aa,cdr3_nt
TRBV10-3,.,.,TRBJ1-2,CAISQNRDSPDYGYTF,TGTGCCATCAGTCAGAACCGGGATTCTCCAGACTATGGCTACACCTTC
TRBV7-3,.,.,TRBJ2-6,CASSLTRSGANVLTF,TGTGCCAGCAGCTTAACGCGCTCTGGGGCCAACGTCCTGACTTTC
TRBV29-1,.,TRBD1,TRBJ2-7,CSGQGPYEQYF,TGCAGCGGACAGGGCCCCTACGAGCAGTACTTC
TRBV5-1,.,.,TRBJ2-5,CASSPDGSRAGAQYF,TGCGCCAGCAGCCCGGACGGGTCCAGGGCCGGTGCCCAGTACTTC
TRBV4-3,.,.,TRBJ2-3,CASSRLSGSSTDTQYF,TGCGCCAGCAGCCGTCTCTCGGGTTCGAGCACAGATACGCAGTATTTT
TRBV5-6,.,TRBD2,TRBJ2-1,CASSLGGLALNEQFF,TGTGCCAGCAGCTTAGGAGGACTAGCCCTCAATGAGCAGTTCTTC
TRBV19,.,.,TRBJ2-5,CASGNGLGETQYF,TGTGCCAGCGGGAACGGCCTGGGAGAGACCCAGTACTTC
TRBV13,.,.,TRBJ1-2,CASSSPLQDYGYTF,TGTGCCAGCAGCTCCCCGCTGCAGGACTATGGCTACACCTTC
TRBV5-4,.,TRBD1,TRBJ1-1,CASSLVPDRDAEAFF,TGTGCCAGCAGCTTGGTTCCGGACAGGGACGCTGAAGCTTTCTTT
TRBV29-1,.,TRBD2,TRBJ2-3,CSGLAGVDTQYF,TGCAGCGGATTAGCGGGAGTGGATACGCAGTATTTT
TRBV4-1,.,.,TRBJ1-5,CASSQEGGVLGQPQHF,TGCGCCAGCAGCCAAGAAGGAGGGGTCCTAGGACAGCCCCAGCATTTT
TRBV25-1,once,.,TRBJ2-3,CASKGGVTTDTQYF,TGTGCCAGCAAAGGCGGGGTTACGACAGATACGCAGTATTTT
TRBV2,once,TRBD1,TRBJ1-5,CASSAGTGGYGNQPQHF,TGTGCCAGCAGTGCCGGGACAGGGGGCTATGGGAATCAGCCCCAGCATTTT
TRBV11-2,once,.,TRBJ2-7,CASSLSAELPYEQYF,TGTGCCAGCAGCCTTTCGGCGGAGCTTCCTTACGAGCAGTACTTC
TRBV5-1,.,.,TRBJ1-3,CASGQASSGNTIYF,TGCGCCAGCGGCCAGGCCTCCTCTGGAAACACCATATATTTT
TRBV4-1,.,.,TRBJ1-2,CASSTSGQPIGYTF,TGCGCCAGCAGCACTAGCGGACAGCCTATCGGCTACACCTTC
TRBV4-1,.,.,TRBJ2-1,CASSQEAELTGEQFF,TGCGCCAGCAGCCAAGAGGCGGAGTTAACTGGTGAGCAGTTCTTC
TRBV5-6,few,.,TRBJ2-3,CASSHRGGRGTDTQYF,TGTGCCAGCAGCCACAGGGGGGGTAGAGGAACAGATACGCAGTATTTT
TRBV5-1,.,.,TRBJ2-7,CASSGGPYEQYF,TGCGCCAGCAGCGGAGGCCCCTACGAGCAGTACTTC
TRBV4-1,.,TRBD1,TRBJ1-2,CASSQPDRANYGYTF,TGCGCCAGCAGCCAACCGGACAGGGCAAACTATGGCTACACCTTC
TRBV7-9,few,TRBD1,TRBJ2-7,CASSPVRDSGTYEQYF,TGTGCCAGCAGCCCTGTCCGGGACAGTGGAACCTACGAGCAGTACTTC